The 9 T cell receptor beta chains below were found in one sample sequenced in a study of chemoradiotherapy in HPV16-positive cancers. TCRdb's table, derived via immunoSEQ multiplex PCR, lists solely in-frame clones and lacks some. The sample yields around 13,000 clones, approximately 89% seen once. Sample: blood, taken from a patient who underwent chemoradiotherapy. The receptors derive from a human donor with HPV-associated anogenital cancer.

The chain recombines TRBV7-9 with TRBJ1-1; TRBD1 might be the D (5 bases). V gave up 6 bases and J gave up 10 bases, with 18 bases separating them. CDR1 is SEHNR and CDR2 is FQNEAQ in the germline V gene (reference sequence). There are 13 residues in the CDR3. The CDR3 is CASSPARVGGAFF. In DNA, the CDR3 is TGTGCCAGCAGTCCGGCACGGGTTGGGGGAGCTTTCTTT.

The gene calls are TRBV5-6 and TRBJ1-1; the match to TRBD1 covers 9 bases. The CDR3 has 18 amino acids. Per germline, CDR1 SGHDT and CDR2 YYEEEE. Unmatched junction bases numbered 15, after V lost 2 bases and J lost 4 bases. CDR3 bases: TGTGCCAGCAGCTTCTACCGCCGGGACAGGGCTACTGGCACTGAAGCTTTCTTT. This encodes CASSFYRRDRATGTEAFF.

The chain couples TRBV6-4 to TRBJ2-2; D unclear. V was clipped by 0 bases and J by 6 bases, with 5 bases between them. This CDR3 spans 13 amino acids. Germline values: CDR1 MRHNA, CDR2 SNTAGT. The chain's CDR3 is CASSDSTSGELFF. The DNA for the CDR3 is TGTGCCAGCAGTGACTCGACTTCCGGGGAGCTGTTTTTT.

The CDR3 nucleotides are TGTGCCAGCAGCTTGGAAGGACTAGCGGGAGTAAATACGCAGTATTTT. This sequence encodes CASSLEGLAGVNTQYF. The chain employs TRBV5-5 and TRBJ2-3; TRBD2 matches at 13 bases. The CDR3 loop spans 16 amino acids. After removal of 0 bases from V and 7 bases from J, the junction contained 5 bases not matched to a gene. CDR1 SGHKS and CDR2 YYEKEE come from the germline V gene (reference sequence).

This rearrangement joins TRBV6-1 to TRBJ2-1; 13 bases line up with TRBD2. Germline CDR1 reads MNHNS; CDR2 reads SASEGT. Losses at the gene ends were 6 bases for V and 9 bases for J; bases not matched to a gene: 8. This CDR3 has 15 amino acids. This CDR3 is CASRDTSGGAREQFF. CDR3 DNA: TGTGCCAGCAGGGATACTAGCGGGGGGGCCCGTGAGCAGTTCTTC.

The V call is TRBV25-1, the J call TRBJ2-5; TRBD2 aligns across 13 bases. This CDR3 is built from 14 residues. Germline CDR1 MGHDK, CDR2 SYGVNS. The J segment lost 13 bases and the V segment lost 0 bases, leaving 5 bases of the junction unmatched. In DNA form, the CDR3 reads TGTGCCAGCAGTGAATACACTAGCGGGAGGGCCGCGTACTTC. This gives the protein CASSEYTSGRAAYF.

The rearrangement uses TRBV4-1 and TRBJ1-4; 7 nucleotides match TRBD1. Germline CDR1 and CDR2: MGHRA and YSYEKL. Trimming cost V 1 base and J 8 bases; bases outside gene matches: 13. The CDR3 has 17 amino acids. The CDR3 DNA sequence: TGCGCCAGCAGCCAAGGTTCCCCGGGCAGGGGGAACGAAAAACTGTTTTTT. It specifies CASSQGSPGRGNEKLFF.

The rearrangement uses TRBV6-6 and TRBJ2-7; TRBD2 aligns across 9 bases. V gave up 3 bases and J gave up 5 bases; unmatched junction bases: 11. The CDR3 loop spans 16 amino acids. The V gene's germline CDR1 is MNHNY and CDR2 SVGAGI (reference sequence). The CDR3 sequence is CASSYSAGGPSHEQYF. DNA of the CDR3: TGTGCCAGCAGTTATTCGGCGGGAGGGCCTTCCCACGAGCAGTACTTC.

This clone has just one count. The V and J genes are TRBV6-5 and TRBJ1-2; D remains ambiguous. With 6 bases removed from V and 7 bases from J, the gap between germline ends came to 9 bases. CDR1 is MNHEY, CDR2 SVGAGI, per germline. This CDR3 region has 11 residues. The CDR3 protein is CASRGDGGYTF. In DNA, the CDR3 is TGTGCCAGCAGGGGCGACGGTGGCTACACCTTC.